Sequencing of this T cell receptor (beta chain) was carried out in a study of breast tumors, draining lymph nodes, adjacent tissues. Findings and limits, study-wide: The data were judged consistent with most tumor T cells coming from lymph node and expanding in tumor.

The CDR3 runs to 15 residues. The V and J ends lost 1 base and 6 bases, in that order; junction bases with no gene match: 7. Germline values: CDR1 SGHVS, CDR2 FQNEAQ. TCRdb re-derived calls from the multiplex PCR reads in MiXCR, one entry per CDR3 protein. The data show some 250,000 distinct CDR3 sequences, under 40% seen once. There are many counts of this clonotype. Its target is unknown. Breast cancer patients provided tissue from their axillary draining lymph nodes. This TCR came from a female donor with breast cancer. Some clones in this sample may be carry-over from other donors' samples. The chain combines TRBV7-8 with TRBJ2-7, with 9 positions matching TRBD2. Sample: axillary lymph node tissue. CDR3 nucleotide sequence: TGTGCCAGCAGCTTAGATCTAGCGGGATCAGGCGAGCAGTACTTC. Encoded protein: CASSLDLAGSGEQYF.